The clone carrying this T cell receptor beta chain came up a few times. Via MiXCR, TCRdb re-called the 5' RACE reads, giving one row per CDR3 protein. The table includes more than 250,000 distinct CDR3 sequences, 6.5% to 9.5% detected once. This sample is drawn from a study of identical twins. Germline V gives CDR1 MDHEN, CDR2 SYDVKM. V lost 7 bases and J 5 bases, leaving 12 bases between the germline ends. The CDR3 runs to 13 residues. Another study also made use of these data, one on yellow fever vaccine responses in identical twins.

This clonotype was sampled from a woman younger than 35 in good health. The specimen was memory (CD45RO+) T cells sorted from blood. V gene TRBV28 combines with J gene TRBJ2-1, with D possibly being TRBD1 (6 bases). DNA for the CDR3: TGTGCCAGCACACGGGACATCAACAATGAGCAGTTCTTC. Protein sequence: CASTRDINNEQFF.